This T cell receptor beta chain was captured in a study of T cell responses to AZD1222 COVID-19 vaccine. Findings of the study overall: Of spike-specific TCRs, nearly half reportedly target regions left unmutated in variants.

The V gene lost 3 bases and the J gene lost 7 bases, with 21 bases spanning the gap. The CDR3 loop spans 15 amino acids. Germline CDR1 reads GTSNPN; CDR2 reads SVGIG (reference sequence). TCRdb keeps only in-frame clones here, not all; method: immunoSEQ multiplex PCR. The table lists 85,000 to 130,000 clones, over 75% of them singletons. As for this clone: The target antigen is unknown.

The V call is TRBV30, the J call TRBJ2-5; D unclear. Sequenced here: peripheral blood, sampled on day 0 of AZD1222 vaccination. The sequence was obtained from an adult in good health. As DNA, the CDR3 is TGTGCCTGGAGCCCGCTCGGGCCCCAATTTGGGACCCAGTACTTC. This encodes CAWSPLGPQFGTQYF.